A single sample gave rise to the 5 T cell receptor beta chains below, sequenced in a study of blood T cell repertoires in COVID-19. Generated by immunoSEQ multiplex PCR, the TCRdb table keeps only in-frame clones and is missing some. The profile covers about 130,000 clones, with roughly 80% appearing a single time and 6% taken by the ten largest. Source material: peripheral blood. All receptors come from a man older than 75 with COVID-19, enrolled during active disease.

V gene TRBV21-1 combines with J gene TRBJ1-5; the D call in the table, TRBD1, was not verified against the DNA. TRBV21-1 is a documented pseudogene. The CDR3 consists of 12 residues. This CDR3 is CASRLGGQPQHF. In DNA form, the CDR3 reads TGTGCCAGCAGACTAGGGGGACAGCCCCAGCATTTT.

V is TRBV3-1 (or the pseudogene TRBV3-2) and J is TRBJ1-1; 11 nucleotides match TRBD1. Trimming removed 4 bases from V and 1 base from J; junction bases left unmatched: 5. This CDR3 contains 16 residues. Germline CDR1 LGHDT, CDR2 YNNKEL (reference sequence). The CDR3 DNA is TGTGCCAGCAGCCTCATCGGGACAGGGGGGAACACTGAAGCTTTCTTT. Translating it yields CASSLIGTGGNTEAFF.

The sample holds a few counts of this clone. The V call is TRBV7-9, the J call TRBJ1-2, with 8 bases fitting TRBD1. This CDR3 is 12 amino acids long. CDR1 and CDR2 from the germline V gene are SEHNR and FQNEAQ (reference sequence). J was trimmed by 4 bases and V by 9 bases; bases with no gene match: 4. In nucleotides, the CDR3 is TGTGCCAGTGGACAGGGCGGCTATGGCTACACCTTC. It translates to CASGQGGYGYTF.

This chain links TRBV5-1 with TRBJ1-1; 7 nucleotides align to TRBD1. V shed 3 bases, J shed 4 bases, and the junction held 3 bases outside the gene matches. The CDR3 totals 13 residues. Germline values: CDR1 SGHRS, CDR2 YFSETQ. CDR3 sequence: CASSWDSSTEAFF. The CDR3 DNA reads as TGCGCCAGCAGCTGGGACAGTAGCACTGAAGCTTTCTTT.

This rearrangement joins TRBV7-2 to TRBJ2-2; 8 nucleotides align to TRBD1. The J segment lost 2 bases and the V segment lost 8 bases, leaving 4 bases of the junction unmatched. The CDR3 is 14 residues long. In germline, CDR1 is SGHTA, CDR2 FQGNSA. CDR3 amino acids: CASAGGLNTGELFF. The CDR3 DNA is TGTGCCAGCGCAGGGGGCCTAAACACCGGGGAGCTGTTTTTT.